One sample yielded the 17 T cell receptor beta chains listed below, sequenced in a study of glioma-infiltrating T cells after dendritic cell vaccination. Time point reported: after dendritic cell vaccination, including at tumor progression/relapse. Libraries were prepared by immunoSEQ multiplex PCR; TCRdb keeps only in-frame clonotypes and omits some of them. The profile covers 75,000 to 95,000 clones, with around 86% appearing a single time and approximately 2% taken by the ten largest. Material: blood, obtained after dendritic cell vaccination. The receptor source for this set is a human donor with glioblastoma.

The V gene is TRBV4-1, the J gene TRBJ2-2; 9 nucleotides align to TRBD1. Germline CDR1 reads MGHRA; CDR2 reads YSYEKL. The length of the CDR3 is 15 residues. V was clipped by 3 bases and J by 7 bases; unmatched bases: 6. CDR3: CASSQSQGAVGELFF. DNA for the CDR3: TGCGCCAGCAGCCAGTCACAGGGGGCGGTCGGGGAGCTGTTTTTT.

CDR3 sequence: CASSSQGITEAFF. In nucleotides, the CDR3 is TGTGCCAGCAGCTCACAGGGTATCACTGAAGCTTTCTTT. The chain carries TRBV14 and TRBJ1-1; D perhaps matches TRBD1 (6 bases). The V end was cut by 5 bases, the J end by 4 bases, with 11 bases between. Germline loops: CDR1 SGHDN, CDR2 FVKESK. This CDR3 has 13 residues. Full variable domain (outside the CDR3, taken from reference TRBV14 and TRBJ1-1): EAGVTQFPSHSVIEKGQTVTLRCDPISGHDNLYWYRRVMGKEIKFLLHFVKESKQDESGMPNNRFLAERTGGTYSTLKVQPAELEDSGVYFCASSSQGITEAFFGQGTRLTVV.

The chain is built from TRBV5-1 and TRBJ2-2; perhaps TRBD2 as D (5 bases). The V end lost 0 bases, the J end lost 5 bases, and 17 bases lay between the germline ends. This CDR3 has 17 residues. Germline V gives CDR1 SGHRS, CDR2 YFSETQ. In DNA, the CDR3 is TGCGCCAGCAGCTTGGCGATGTCGCGGGCCCAAACCGGGGAGCTGTTTTTT. As protein: CASSLAMSRAQTGELFF. Combining the CDR3 with reference TRBV5-1 and TRBJ2-2 gives the whole variable domain KAGVTQTPRYLIKTRGQQVTLSCSPISGHRSVSWYQQTPGQGLQFLFEYFSETQRNKGNFPGRFSGRQFSNSRSEMNVSTLELGDSALYLCASSLAMSRAQTGELFFGEGSRLTVL.

In this sample, this clone turned up a few times. The chain employs TRBV5-6 and TRBJ1-6, with D possibly TRBD1 on 5 matching bases. Looked up from germline, CDR1 is SGHDT and CDR2 is YYEEEE. The V and J ends lost 3 bases and 2 bases respectively, with 18 bases between them. This CDR3 is built from 18 residues. In DNA form, the CDR3 reads TGTGCCAGCAGCTCCCCGTCACAGGCTAACACCTATAATTCACCCCTCCACTTT. This translates into CASSSPSQANTYNSPLHF.

This clone was seen a few times. CDR3 in DNA: TGTGCCAGCAGCTTCGCTCCAGGACTAGCGAGCAATGAGCAGTTCTTC. Protein: CASSFAPGLASNEQFF. V gene TRBV7-3 combines with J gene TRBJ2-1; 9 positions match TRBD2. The CDR3 extends over 16 amino acids. The germline gives CDR1 SGHTA, CDR2 FQGTGA. V was pared by 3 bases and J by 6 bases, with 9 bases of the junction left unmatched.

The V and J genes are TRBV23-1 and TRBJ1-5; TRBD1 agrees at 8 bases. TRBV23-1 is known as an ORF, though its function is uncertain. Losses at the gene ends were 1 base for V and 0 bases for J; bases not matched to a gene: 11. The CDR3 is 19 amino acids. The CDR3 spells CASSQLRTGRGYSNQPQHF. The CDR3, as DNA: TGCGCCAGCAGTCAATTAAGGACAGGGAGAGGGTATAGCAATCAGCCCCAGCATTTT.

The CDR3 sequence: CASSARPGQGFTGELFF. CDR3 in DNA: TGTGCCAGCAGTGCCCGCCCGGGACAGGGTTTCACCGGGGAGCTGTTTTTT. The rearrangement links TRBV6-1 to TRBJ2-2, with 9 bases lining up with TRBD1. V was pared by 4 bases and J by 4 bases, with 10 bases of the junction left unmatched. The germline V gene encodes CDR1 MNHNS and CDR2 SASEGT. This CDR3 region has 17 residues.

The chain is built from TRBV18 and TRBJ1-1; 8 bases align to TRBD1. Unmatched junction bases numbered 16, after V lost 6 bases and J lost 1 base. This CDR3 contains 18 residues. Germline V gene lookup returns CDR1 KGHSH and CDR2 LQKENI. DNA for the CDR3: TGTGCCAGCTCTGTAAGAGGACAGGGAATTACGAGGAACACTGAAGCTTTCTTT. This codes for CASSVRGQGITRNTEAFF.

The chain couples TRBV11-2 to TRBJ2-7, with 8 bases lining up with TRBD1. Germline CDR1 and CDR2: SGHAT and FQNNGV. The CDR3 contains 15 residues. With 0 bases clipped from V and 1 base from J, the junction kept 2 bases outside the gene matches. For the CDR3, the DNA is TGTGCCAGCAGCTTAGAACAGGGGGGATCCTACGAGCAGTACTTC. This codes for CASSLEQGGSYEQYF.

V is TRBV5-1 and J is TRBJ1-1; D not resolved. Trimming removed 2 bases at V and 3 bases at J, with 14 bases between. The CDR3 consists of 15 residues. Germline CDR1 and CDR2: SGHRS and YFSETQ. The CDR3 here is CASSLNSPADTEAFF. CDR3 bases: TGCGCCAGCAGCTTAAACTCACCCGCGGACACTGAAGCTTTCTTT.

This sequence joins TRBV10-2 and TRBJ2-7; 12 nucleotides align to TRBD1. The V gene end was trimmed by 7 bases and the J gene end by 4 bases; junction bases not matched to a gene: 5. The CDR3 spans 14 residues. Germline V lookup: CDR1 WSHSY, CDR2 SAAADI. The CDR3 nucleotides read TGCGCCAGCAAGGGACAGGGGGCTAATTACGAGCAGTACTTC. Encoded protein: CASKGQGANYEQYF.

This chain connects TRBV5-5 to TRBJ1-5, with 8 bases matching TRBD1. This CDR3 has 14 residues. V trimming: 5 bases; J trimming: 4 bases; junction bases outside the gene matches: 5. Germline assignment: CDR1 SGHKS and CDR2 YYEKEE (reference sequence). This chain's CDR3 is CASRLDRENQPQHF. CDR3 bases: TGTGCCAGCAGGCTGGACAGGGAAAATCAGCCCCAGCATTTT. Drawing the rest from reference TRBV5-5 and TRBJ1-5, the complete variable domain is DAGVTQSPTHLIKTRGQQVTLRCSPISGHKSVSWYQQVLGQGPQFIFQYYEKEERGRGNFPDRFSARQFPNYSSELNVNALLLGDSALYLCASRLDRENQPQHFGDGTRLSIL.

The rearrangement links TRBV7-2 to TRBJ1-5; no reliable D call. CDR1 is SGHTA, CDR2 FQGNSA, per germline. CDR3 length equals 15 residues. The V gene lost 5 bases and the J gene lost 2 bases, with 13 bases spanning the gap. CDR3 in DNA: TGTGCCAGCAGCCAGACCGGGTCCCGCAATCAGCCCCAGCATTTT. It yields the protein CASSQTGSRNQPQHF.

The V call is TRBV10-1, the J call TRBJ1-1; unclear D gene. CDR3 length: 15 amino acids. CDR1 and CDR2 from the germline V gene are WNHNN and SYGVQD (reference sequence). The V and J ends lost 0 bases and 3 bases respectively, with 11 bases between them. The CDR3 sequence is CASSESEGGYTEAFF. Here the CDR3 DNA reads TGCGCCAGCAGTGAGTCGGAAGGAGGGTACACTGAAGCTTTCTTT.

This clone was detected a few times. The chain joins TRBV7-2 to TRBJ1-2; TRBD1 might be the D (6 bases). Germline assignment: CDR1 SGHTA and CDR2 FQGNSA. The CDR3 totals 15 residues. Trimming stripped 1 base from V and 8 bases from J, with 17 bases between. The CDR3 coding sequence is TGTGCCAGCAGCTTAGGGGGTACAGGGTTGGGGGGCTACACCTTC. This gives the protein CASSLGGTGLGGYTF.

The chain joins TRBV19 to TRBJ1-1, with unresolved D. Between the trimmed V and J ends, which lost 7 bases and 5 bases, there was a span of 14 bases. The CDR3 is made up of 13 amino acids. Germline lookup yields CDR1 LNHDA and CDR2 SQIVND (reference sequence). This CDR3 is CASTYGLETEAFF. CDR3 DNA sequence: TGTGCCAGTACCTATGGGTTGGAGACTGAAGCTTTCTTT.

This chain uses TRBV5-1 with TRBJ2-3; TRBD2 matches at 10 bases. Germline V gene lookup returns CDR1 SGHRS and CDR2 YFSETQ. The ends lost 4 bases at V and 5 bases at J; junction bases unmatched: 13. CDR3 length equals 17 residues. DNA for the CDR3: TGCGCCAGCAGCCGTAGCGGAGCGGGAGGGCAAGGAGATACGCAGTATTTT. Translated: CASSRSGAGGQGDTQYF. Drawing the rest from reference TRBV5-1 and TRBJ2-3, the complete variable domain is KAGVTQTPRYLIKTRGQQVTLSCSPISGHRSVSWYQQTPGQGLQFLFEYFSETQRNKGNFPGRFSGRQFSNSRSEMNVSTLELGDSALYLCASSRSGAGGQGDTQYFGPGTRLTVL.